This entry lists 17 T cell receptor beta chains sequenced from one sample in a study of T cells in Graves' hyperthyroidism and ophthalmopathy. TCR beta CDR3 sequences were amplified from RNA transcripts. The TCR CDR3 was amplified in a first-round RT-PCR using the HTBI primer set. A single record per CDR3 protein comes from TCRdb applying MiXCR to the multiplex PCR reads. The table shows roughly 840,000 distinct CDR3 sequences, with 38% occurring only once. The sample taken for sequencing was blood. Source of these receptors: a man aged 18 to 29 with Graves' hyperthyroidism.

This clonotype was detected many times. The rearrangement links TRBV29-1 to TRBJ2-5; no reliable D call. CDR1 SQVTM and CDR2 ANQGSEA come from the germline V gene. Trimming removed 7 bases from V and 2 bases from J, with 11 bases in between. CDR3 size: 12 residues. The CDR3 spells CSALDGQETQYF. DNA for the CDR3: TGCAGCGCTCTCGACGGGCAAGAGACCCAGTACTTC.

The chain recombines TRBV10-3 with TRBJ2-5, with 11 bases lining up with TRBD2. Looked up from germline, CDR1 is ENHRY and CDR2 is SYGVKD. This CDR3 is built from 15 residues. Trimming took 6 bases from V and 4 from J; bases not matched to a gene: 7. CDR3 in DNA: TGTGCCATCAGGGCATCTAGCGGGGGGCCAGAGACCCAGTACTTC. Its translation is CAIRASSGGPETQYF.

This clonotype came up a few times. This chain uses TRBV7-4 with TRBJ2-7; 10 nucleotides align to TRBD1. The CDR3 is 14 residues long. After removal of 5 bases from V and 4 bases from J, the junction contained 5 bases not matched to a gene. CDR1 and CDR2 (germline): SGHVT, SQSDAQ. CDR3 sequence: CASSRRTGGYEQYF. CDR3 DNA sequence: TGTGCCAGCAGCCGACGGACAGGGGGTTACGAGCAGTACTTC.

The sample holds many counts of this clonotype. The V gene is TRBV25-1, the J gene TRBJ2-7; D is perhaps TRBD2 (5 bases). The CDR3 is 12 amino acids. Trimming stripped 3 bases from V and 3 bases from J, with 6 bases between. Germline CDR1 reads MGHDK; CDR2 reads SYGVNS. The CDR3 sequence: CASSDGLYEQYF. Written as DNA, the CDR3 is TGTGCCAGCAGTGACGGACTCTACGAGCAGTACTTC.

The chain has TRBV4-1 and TRBJ1-2, with 8 positions matching TRBD1. This CDR3 spans 16 amino acids. CDR1 is MGHRA, CDR2 YSYEKL, per germline. The V segment lost 0 bases and the J segment 2 bases; nucleotides outside the gene matches: 5. The CDR3 DNA follows: TGCGCCAGCAGCCAAGAGGCAGGGGGCAGCAACTATGGCTACACCTTC. Amino acids: CASSQEAGGSNYGYTF.

This clonotype was observed many times. This sequence joins TRBV7-9 and TRBJ2-7; no clear D gene. Germline lookup yields CDR1 SEHNR and CDR2 FQNEAQ (reference sequence). The CDR3 is 14 residues long. V lost 3 bases to trimming and J lost 2 bases, with 11 bases between them. The CDR3 bases are TGTGCCAGCAGCTTCGGGCCCTTGGCCTACGAGCAGTACTTC. It codes for CASSFGPLAYEQYF.

The V call is TRBV5-1, the J call TRBJ2-7; a possible D gene is TRBD2 (6 bases). CDR1 is SGHRS and CDR2 is YFSETQ in the germline V gene. The CDR3 consists of 15 residues. Trimming took off 3 bases at V and 0 bases at J, with 13 bases between the two ends. CDR3 nucleotide sequence: TGCGCCAGCAGCTCGGGGTCGGGAGACTCCTACGAGCAGTACTTC. Translating gives CASSSGSGDSYEQYF. Based on the CDR3 plus reference TRBV5-1 and TRBJ2-7, the full variable domain is KAGVTQTPRYLIKTRGQQVTLSCSPISGHRSVSWYQQTPGQGLQFLFEYFSETQRNKGNFPGRFSGRQFSNSRSEMNVSTLELGDSALYLCASSSGSGDSYEQYFGPGTRLTVT.

CDR3 bases: TGTGCCTTGGGGGACTTAAGTGAAAAACTGTTTTTT. Translating gives CALGDLSEKLFF. The chain recombines TRBV30 with TRBJ1-4; D possibly corresponds to TRBD1 (5 bases). This CDR3 is 12 amino acids long. CDR1 and CDR2 from the germline V gene are GTSNPN and SVGIG (reference sequence). V lost 7 bases and J 7 bases, leaving 13 bases between the germline ends.

This clonotype has ten or more counts. The chain employs TRBV11-2 and TRBJ1-6; D is unclear. The CDR3 is made up of 13 amino acids. V was clipped by 7 bases and J by 8 bases, with 12 bases between them. Germline V CDR1 and CDR2: SGHAT, FQNNGV. As DNA, the CDR3 is TGTGCCAGCACCATATACCCGGATTCACCCCTCCACTTT. Protein: CASTIYPDSPLHF.

This clonotype was seen a few times. The chain is built from TRBV4-3 and TRBJ1-1, with a tentative D call TRBD1 (6 bases). The CDR3 totals 14 residues. Trimming shortened V by 2 bases and J by 4 bases, and 11 bases separated the two germline ends. In germline, CDR1 is LGHNA, CDR2 YSLEER. DNA of the CDR3: TGCGCCAGCAGCCAAAGAGGAGGGGGCACTGAAGCTTTCTTT. This gives the protein CASSQRGGGTEAFF.

In this sample, this clonotype turned up many times. The J gene is TRBJ1-2, the V gene TRBV10-2; D possibly corresponds to TRBD1 (6 bases). Trimming pared 3 bases from V and 3 bases from J, leaving 11 bases between. The CDR3 has 14 amino acids. The germline gives CDR1 WSHSY, CDR2 SAAADI. The CDR3 sequence: CASSEGGGDYGYTF. The CDR3 nucleotides are TGCGCCAGCAGTGAAGGAGGGGGAGACTATGGCTACACCTTC.

This clonotype has more than one count but fewer than ten. The chain employs TRBV28 and TRBJ1-1; D remains unclear. With 3 bases removed from V and 4 bases from J, the gap between germline ends came to 12 bases. There are 14 residues in the CDR3. CDR1 MDHEN and CDR2 SYDVKM come from the germline V gene. The CDR3 nucleotides read TGTGCCAGCAGTTTTTCGGCGGGAGCCACTGAAGCTTTCTTT. Amino acid sequence: CASSFSAGATEAFF.

This clonotype was seen a few times. This chain links TRBV20-1 with TRBJ2-7; TRBD1 or TRBD2 may be the D gene (5 bases each). The length of the CDR3 is 16 residues. Trimming removed 0 bases at V and 0 bases at J, with 15 bases between. The germline V gene has CDR1 DFQATT and CDR2 SNEGSKA (reference sequence). In nucleotides, the CDR3 is TGCAGTGCTAGAGATCCCCTGGGGGAGAGCTCCTACGAGCAGTACTTC. Protein: CSARDPLGESSYEQYF.

The table lists this clonotype with many counts. V gene TRBV19 combines with J gene TRBJ2-7; 7 positions agree with TRBD1. The germline V gene has CDR1 LNHDA and CDR2 SQIVND (reference sequence). The CDR3 totals 13 residues. Unmatched junction bases numbered 7, after V lost 6 bases and J lost 5 bases. CDR3 protein: CASSPGTENEQYF. The CDR3 nucleotides read TGTGCCAGTAGCCCCGGGACAGAAAACGAGCAGTACTTC.

Only a few counts were recorded for this clonotype. V gene TRBV7-9 combines with J gene TRBJ1-5; weak D call: TRBD1 (6 bases). Germline V gene sequence: CDR1 SEHNR, CDR2 FQNEAQ (reference sequence). The CDR3 has 14 residues. Trimming removed 4 bases at V and 4 bases at J, with 11 bases between. CDR3 nucleotide sequence: TGTGCCAGCAGCTCAAGGGACATGAATCAGCCCCAGCATTTT. Translated, it gives CASSSRDMNQPQHF.

This clonotype occurred many times. This rearrangement joins TRBV20-1 to TRBJ2-7, with D unresolved. V was trimmed by 0 bases and J by 7 bases, leaving 7 bases between them. Germline V CDR1 and CDR2: DFQATT, SNEGSKA (reference sequence). The CDR3 runs 11 residues. CDR3 residues: CSARDGREQYF. CDR3 sequence (DNA): TGCAGTGCTAGAGATGGGCGTGAGCAGTACTTC.

V and J are TRBV25-1 and TRBJ2-2; 7 bases fit TRBD2. The CDR3 has 15 amino acids. V shed 10 bases and J 4 bases; nucleotides not matched to a gene: 12. Germline V gene lookup returns CDR1 MGHDK and CDR2 SYGVNS. CDR3 region: CATFSGPSGTGELFF. The CDR3 DNA is TGTGCCACCTTCTCCGGGCCTAGCGGCACCGGGGAGCTGTTTTTT.